A single sample is the source of the 22 T cell receptor beta chains below, sequenced in a study of T cell responses to AZD1222 COVID-19 vaccine. Sequencing used immunoSEQ multiplex PCR; TCRdb keeps in-frame clones, though not all of them. This table has approximately 190,000 clones, approximately 91% appearing once. Sequenced here: peripheral blood, sampled on day 0 of AZD1222 vaccination. The receptors come from an adult in good health.

The genes are TRBV19 and TRBJ2-2; D not resolved. The CDR3 length is 14 residues. The germline CDR1 and CDR2 sequences are LNHDA and SQIVND (reference sequence). With 6 bases removed from V and 3 bases from J, the gap between germline ends came to 11 bases. Here the CDR3 reads CASSKDRYTGELFF. The DNA for the CDR3 is TGTGCCAGTAGCAAAGATCGGTACACCGGGGAGCTGTTTTTT.

The chain recombines TRBV28 with TRBJ2-1; 7 bases align to TRBD2. From germline, CDR1 is MDHEN and CDR2 SYDVKM. The J segment lost 10 bases and the V segment lost 5 bases, leaving 14 bases of the junction unmatched. The CDR3 covers 15 residues. CDR3 region: CASSERTRGRSEQFF. CDR3 DNA: TGTGCCAGCAGTGAACGGACTAGAGGGAGATCCGAGCAGTTCTTC.

The chain couples TRBV7-6 to TRBJ2-7, with D perhaps being TRBD1 or TRBD2 (5 bases each). Germline loops: CDR1 SGHVS, CDR2 FNYEAQ. Trimming cost V 2 bases and J 6 bases, with 14 bases left between them. The CDR3 runs to 14 residues. Written as DNA, the CDR3 is TGTGCCAGCAGCTTATCCCTGGGACCTGGCGAGCAGTACTTC. This gives the protein CASSLSLGPGEQYF.

V usage is TRBV14 and J usage is TRBJ1-2, with no clear D. V shed 0 bases and J shed 4 bases, with 6 bases lying between them. The germline CDR1 and CDR2 sequences are SGHDN and FVKESK. This CDR3 is 13 amino acids long. DNA for the CDR3: TGTGCCAGCAGCCAAGACTCCTTCTATGGCTACACCTTC. It specifies CASSQDSFYGYTF.

CDR3 sequence: CASSSFGRGSVANTEAFF. CDR3 sequence (DNA): TGCGCCAGCAGCTCTTTCGGCAGGGGTTCTGTAGCGAACACTGAAGCTTTCTTT. This chain links TRBV5-1 with TRBJ1-1; tentative D call: TRBD1 (6 bases). The V gene lost 3 bases and the J gene lost 1 base, with 22 bases spanning the gap. This CDR3 is built from 18 residues. Germline CDR1 reads SGHRS; CDR2 reads YFSETQ.

V and J are TRBV7-9 and TRBJ2-1, with 7 bases identical to TRBD2. The CDR3 covers 15 residues. With 5 bases clipped from V and 4 bases from J, the junction kept 8 bases outside the gene matches. CDR1 and CDR2 from the germline V gene are SEHNR and FQNEAQ (reference sequence). CDR3 bases: TGTGCCAGCAGCCGAGCTAGCGGACTATACAATGAGCAGTTCTTC. Encoded protein: CASSRASGLYNEQFF.

Note on this clone: At one end the junction does not follow the germline gene, possibly because of a read error. The genes are TRBV10-3 and TRBJ1-5; no firm D call. The CDR3 has 14 amino acids. The germline gives CDR1 ENHRY, CDR2 SYGVKD. The CDR3 region is CAISDSFSDQPQHF. CDR3 bases: TGTGCCATCAGTGATTCCTTTAGCGATCAGCCCCAGCATTTT.

This chain joins TRBV9 and TRBJ1-4, with a tentative D call TRBD1 (6 bases). The ends were cut back, 0 bases at V and 0 bases at J, with 21 bases in the middle. There are 20 residues in the CDR3. Germline-derived CDR1 and CDR2 are SGDLS and YYNGEE. Here the CDR3 DNA reads TGTGCCAGCAGCGTAGTCGCCCCAGCCTGGACAGAGGCAACTAATGAAAAACTGTTTTTT. It specifies CASSVVAPAWTEATNEKLFF.

This clone was seen only a few times. The rearrangement links TRBV2 to TRBJ1-6; 8 bases line up with TRBD1. Germline CDR1 SNHLY, CDR2 FYNNEI. The CDR3 totals 17 residues. V was clipped by 2 bases and J by 9 bases; unmatched bases: 12. The CDR3 sequence: CASSERGQEFLGSPLHF. The CDR3 nucleotides are TGTGCCAGCAGTGAACGGGGACAGGAATTTTTAGGTTCACCCCTCCACTTT.

The J gene is TRBJ1-6, the V gene TRBV25-1; 7 bases agree with TRBD1. Trimming removed 2 bases from V and 10 bases from J; junction bases left unmatched: 8. Germline CDR1 MGHDK, CDR2 SYGVNS. CDR3 length: 15 amino acids. CDR3 bases: TGTGCCAGCAGTGAACCGACAGGGTTTACGTCACCCCTCCACTTT. As protein: CASSEPTGFTSPLHF.

This chain uses TRBV7-9 with TRBJ2-3, with 7 bases lining up with TRBD2. Trimming removed 5 bases from V and 2 bases from J; junction bases left unmatched: 10. This CDR3 is 16 amino acids long. The germline CDR1 and CDR2 sequences are SEHNR and FQNEAQ (reference sequence). Here the CDR3 reads CASSLIAGIYTDTQYF. The CDR3 DNA is TGTGCCAGCAGCCTTATAGCGGGTATCTACACAGATACGCAGTATTTT. The variable domain in full, completed from reference TRBV7-9 and TRBJ2-3, reads DTGVSQNPRHKITKRGQNVTFRCDPISEHNRLYWYRQTLGQGPEFLTYFQNEAQLEKSRLLSDRFSAERPKGSFSTLEIQRTEQGDSAMYLCASSLIAGIYTDTQYFGPGTRLTVL.

The V gene is TRBV5-1, the J gene TRBJ2-7; perhaps TRBD2 as D (5 bases). This CDR3 comprises 13 residues. The V gene's germline CDR1 is SGHRS and CDR2 YFSETQ. V was trimmed by 3 bases and J by 2 bases, leaving 9 bases between them. CDR3 coding DNA: TGCGCCAGCAGCTACGGAGGACCCTACGAGCAGTACTTC. This encodes CASSYGGPYEQYF.

This sequence joins TRBV5-4 and TRBJ2-7, with D maybe TRBD1 (6 bases). V lost 3 bases and J 6 bases, leaving 19 bases between the germline ends. Germline values: CDR1 SGHNT, CDR2 YYREEE (reference sequence). This CDR3 contains 15 residues. This CDR3 is CASSSRSRGPLEQYF. In DNA form, the CDR3 reads TGTGCCAGCAGCTCCCGATCCAGGGGTCCCCTCGAGCAGTACTTC.

The V and J genes are TRBV18 and TRBJ2-7, with D possibly being TRBD1 or TRBD2 (6 bases each). Germline V CDR1 and CDR2: KGHSH, LQKENI. The CDR3 length is 14 residues. The V gene lost 3 bases and the J gene lost 6 bases, with 15 bases spanning the gap. The CDR3 nucleotides read TGTGCCAGCTCACCTCAAACCAGGGGAGGCGAGCAGTACTTC. Protein: CASSPQTRGGEQYF.

A remark on this clone: The same CDR3 arises from other DNA sequences in this sample as well. The V and J genes are TRBV5-4 and TRBJ1-1, with unresolved D. Germline CDR1 reads SGHNT; CDR2 reads YYREEE (reference sequence). The V and J ends lost 1 base and 2 bases respectively, with 9 bases between them. This CDR3 contains 14 residues. CDR3 protein: CASSLFQVNTEAFF. The CDR3 DNA reads TGTGCCAGCAGCTTGTTTCAGGTCAACACTGAAGCTTTCTTT.

The chain is built from TRBV5-4 and TRBJ2-7, with a tentative D call TRBD2 (6 bases). Trimming shortened V by 5 bases and J by 7 bases, and 19 bases separated the two germline ends. CDR1 is SGHNT, CDR2 YYREEE, per germline (reference sequence). The CDR3 contains 14 residues. This CDR3 reads CASRTGERSMEQYF. CDR3 coding DNA: TGTGCCAGCAGGACGGGAGAACGGTCTATGGAGCAGTACTTC.

This sequence joins TRBV11-2 and TRBJ1-5; D gene uncertain. Trimming pared 5 bases from V and 0 bases from J, leaving 8 bases between. The CDR3 runs 14 residues. Germline V lookup: CDR1 SGHAT, CDR2 FQNNGV. CDR3 loop: CASSRVGSNQPQHF. CDR3 nucleotides: TGTGCCAGCAGCCGAGTTGGTAGCAATCAGCCCCAGCATTTT.

J is TRBJ2-7 and V is TRBV7-6; D not certain. Per the germline V gene, CDR1 is SGHVS and CDR2 is FNYEAQ. V lost 5 bases, J lost 3 bases, and 8 bases lay in between. The CDR3 sequence is 12 residues long. The CDR3 loop reads CASSPRGYEQYF. The CDR3 nucleotides read TGTGCCAGCAGCCCTCGTGGCTACGAGCAGTACTTC.

V usage is TRBV7-7 and J usage is TRBJ2-3; no definite D call. Trimming took off 4 bases at V and 9 bases at J, with 14 bases between the two ends. Germline assignment: CDR1 SSHAT and CDR2 FNYEAQ (reference sequence). This CDR3 spans 13 amino acids. The chain's CDR3 is CASSSLDGSTQYF. In nucleotides, the CDR3 is TGTGCCAGCAGCTCCCTAGATGGAAGCACGCAGTATTTT.

The genes are TRBV5-1 and TRBJ1-1; D possibly corresponds to TRBD1 (6 bases). CDR3 length: 13 amino acids. V was pared by 4 bases and J by 3 bases, with 10 bases between. In germline, CDR1 is SGHRS, CDR2 YFSETQ. CDR3 sequence: CASSGQGYTEAFF. The CDR3, as DNA: TGCGCCAGCAGCGGGCAGGGGTACACTGAAGCTTTCTTT.

This clone was detected only once. The V call is TRBV28, the J call TRBJ1-2; tentatively, D is TRBD1 (6 bases). Per germline, CDR1 MDHEN and CDR2 SYDVKM. The CDR3 totals 14 residues. V lost 3 bases to trimming and J lost 1 base, with 9 bases between them. The CDR3 DNA is TGTGCCAGCAGTTTGGACAGATATAACTATGGCTACACCTTC. Translation: CASSLDRYNYGYTF.

This rearrangement joins TRBV6-5 to TRBJ1-6; 7 nucleotides line up with TRBD1. The J segment lost 7 bases and the V segment lost 7 bases, leaving 7 bases of the junction unmatched. The CDR3 is made up of 14 amino acids. Per the germline V gene, CDR1 is MNHEY and CDR2 is SVGAGI. The CDR3: CASTPGQSNSPLHF. CDR3 DNA sequence: TGTGCCAGCACTCCGGGACAGTCCAATTCACCCCTCCACTTT.